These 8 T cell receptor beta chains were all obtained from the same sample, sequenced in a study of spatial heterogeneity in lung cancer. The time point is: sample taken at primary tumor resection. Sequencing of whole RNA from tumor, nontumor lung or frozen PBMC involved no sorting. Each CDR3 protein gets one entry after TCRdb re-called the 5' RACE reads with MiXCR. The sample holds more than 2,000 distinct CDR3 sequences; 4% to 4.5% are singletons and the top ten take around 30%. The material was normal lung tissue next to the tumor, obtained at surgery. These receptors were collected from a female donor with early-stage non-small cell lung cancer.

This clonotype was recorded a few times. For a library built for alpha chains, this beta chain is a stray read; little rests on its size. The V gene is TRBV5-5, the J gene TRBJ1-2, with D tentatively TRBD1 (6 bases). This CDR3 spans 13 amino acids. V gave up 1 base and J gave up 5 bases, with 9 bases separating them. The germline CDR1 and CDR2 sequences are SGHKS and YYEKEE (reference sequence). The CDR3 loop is CASSLRTDYGYTF. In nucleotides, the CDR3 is TGTGCCAGCAGCTTGCGGACAGATTATGGCTACACCTTC.

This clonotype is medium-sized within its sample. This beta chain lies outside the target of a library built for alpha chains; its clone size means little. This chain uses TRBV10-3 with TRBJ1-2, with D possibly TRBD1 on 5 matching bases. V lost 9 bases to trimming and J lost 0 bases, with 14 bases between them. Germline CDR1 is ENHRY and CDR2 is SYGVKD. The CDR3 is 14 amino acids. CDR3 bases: TGTGCCATAAGGGGCAGGCAAGCTAACTATGGCTACACCTTC. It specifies CAIRGRQANYGYTF.

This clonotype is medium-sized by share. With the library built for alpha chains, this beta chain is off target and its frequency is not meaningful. As DNA, the CDR3 is TGTGCCAGCAGTTTGGGCCACGGGGGCAATGAAAAACTGTTTTTT. Protein sequence: CASSLGHGGNEKLFF. This sequence joins TRBV28 and TRBJ1-4; possibly TRBD1 for D (6 bases). Per germline, CDR1 MDHEN and CDR2 SYDVKM. Trimming shortened V by 3 bases and J by 5 bases, and 13 bases separated the two germline ends. CDR3 length equals 15 residues.

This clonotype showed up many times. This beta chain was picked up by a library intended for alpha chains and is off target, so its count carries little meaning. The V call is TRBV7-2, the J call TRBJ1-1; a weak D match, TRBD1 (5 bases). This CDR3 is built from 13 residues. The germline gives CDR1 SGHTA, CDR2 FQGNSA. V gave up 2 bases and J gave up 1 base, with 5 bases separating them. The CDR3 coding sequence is TGTGCCAGCAGCTTAAGGGGGAACACTGAAGCTTTCTTT. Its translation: CASSLRGNTEAFF.

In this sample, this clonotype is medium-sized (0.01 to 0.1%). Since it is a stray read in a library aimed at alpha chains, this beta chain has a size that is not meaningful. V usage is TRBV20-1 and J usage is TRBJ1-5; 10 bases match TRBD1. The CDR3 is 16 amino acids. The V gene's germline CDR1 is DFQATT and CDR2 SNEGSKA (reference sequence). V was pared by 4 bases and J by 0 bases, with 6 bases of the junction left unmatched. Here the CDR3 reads CSAIPGQGYSNQPQHF. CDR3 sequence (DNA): TGCAGTGCTATCCCGGGACAGGGGTATAGCAATCAGCCCCAGCATTTT.

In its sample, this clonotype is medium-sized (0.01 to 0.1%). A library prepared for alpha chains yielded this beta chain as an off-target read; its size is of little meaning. The CDR3 spells CAIMGAGANVLTF. CDR3 DNA: TGTGCCATCATGGGGGCTGGGGCCAACGTCCTGACTTTC. The chain combines TRBV10-3 with TRBJ2-6, with D tentatively TRBD1 or TRBD2 (5 bases each). Germline loops: CDR1 ENHRY, CDR2 SYGVKD. Trimming pared 7 bases from V and 2 bases from J, leaving 6 bases between. CDR3 length: 13 amino acids.

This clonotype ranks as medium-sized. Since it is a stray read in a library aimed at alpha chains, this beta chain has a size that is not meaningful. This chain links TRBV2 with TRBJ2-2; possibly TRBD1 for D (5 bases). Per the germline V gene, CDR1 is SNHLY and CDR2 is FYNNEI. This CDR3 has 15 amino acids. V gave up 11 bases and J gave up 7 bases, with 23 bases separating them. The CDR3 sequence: CAGQGSVGPRGELFF. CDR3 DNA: TGTGCCGGGCAGGGTTCGGTTGGCCCCCGCGGGGAGCTGTTTTTT.

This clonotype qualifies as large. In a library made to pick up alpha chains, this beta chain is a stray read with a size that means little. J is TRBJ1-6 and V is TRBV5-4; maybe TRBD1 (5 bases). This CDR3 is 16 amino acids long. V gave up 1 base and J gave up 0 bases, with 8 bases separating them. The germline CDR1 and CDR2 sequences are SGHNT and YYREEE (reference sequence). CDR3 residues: CASSLPQGSYNSPLHF. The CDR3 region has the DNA TGTGCCAGCAGCTTGCCCCAGGGCTCCTATAATTCACCCCTCCACTTT.